The present entry profiles one T cell receptor (beta chain) with its context. The target of this receptor is not known. No base quality values were provided; no much bigger clone lies one nucleotide off. This sample was taken from a study of blood T cell repertoires in COVID-19 (TCRdb year 2020). Looking at the study overall: The collaborator samples originated in the United States, Italy and Spain and spanned the acute and convalescent phases of COVID-19. The dataset comprised deeply sampled blood TCRbeta repertoires from subjects exposed to, actively infected with, or recovered from COVID-19. The prospective study material was composed of cDNA or gDNA derived from T cells, B-cell-depleted T cells, or PBMCs. Where available, HLA class I and class II types were obtained from metadata supplied by the sample provider rather than from assay-based typing. The sample metadata nearly always contained a de-identified subject ID, COVID-19 status, age in years and sex. A freely available public database, intended as a resource for researchers studying the immune response to SARS-CoV-2, is where the repertoires were released. The samples were drawn from two sources: the first 160 participants of the ongoing ImmuneRACE study, and approximately 1,300 subjects contributed by 6 global collaborators.

The paper's findings and limits, for the study overall: The quantity of clinical and demographic metadata differed by source and by participant and was supplied without curation.

The CDR3 goes from the cysteine to the phenylalanine over 15 residues. Only the CDR3 part of the read is kept: 45 bases, read in frame from the first base. Trimming removed 2 bases from V and 0 bases from J, leaving 10 bases between the germline ends. Taken from the germline V gene, the CDR1 and CDR2 loops are SGHAT and FQNNGV. TCRbeta CDR3 regions were amplified from genomic DNA using the immunoSEQ Assay, a bias-controlled multiplex PCR. On the authors' methods: Within the assay, amplification of reference gene primers was used to estimate how many nucleated cells each sample contained. To quantify the absolute abundance of each unique TCRbeta CDR3 rearrangement, sequence reads were collapsed and filtered. For each sample, productive Simpson clonality was calculated by taking the square root of Simpson's diversity index across productive rearrangements. TCRdb re-hosts the immuneACCESS table, in-frame sequences only. Its copies lack some clones; in the studies checked, an unresolved V gene accounts for under half of them, and the cause for the rest is not known. The V and J calls and clone size come from that table; D and trimming were worked out from the DNA. This sample lists some 150,000 clones; about 91% were detected once. 1.5% to 2% of the sample comes from the top ten.

Each collaborating institution followed its own protocols to collect whole blood in K2EDTA tubes. For TCRbeta analysis, collaborator samples were shipped as frozen whole blood, as isolated PBMCs, or as DNA extracted from either sample type. The sequence derives from a woman in her forties or fifties with acute or convalescent COVID-19. The sequence is built from TRBV11-2 and TRBJ1-1; no D gene call is confident. What was sequenced was peripheral blood. The sequenced DNA is TGTGCCAGCAGCTTAAGTCCGAGTGTGAACACTGAAGCTTTCTTT. It specifies CASSLSPSVNTEAFF.